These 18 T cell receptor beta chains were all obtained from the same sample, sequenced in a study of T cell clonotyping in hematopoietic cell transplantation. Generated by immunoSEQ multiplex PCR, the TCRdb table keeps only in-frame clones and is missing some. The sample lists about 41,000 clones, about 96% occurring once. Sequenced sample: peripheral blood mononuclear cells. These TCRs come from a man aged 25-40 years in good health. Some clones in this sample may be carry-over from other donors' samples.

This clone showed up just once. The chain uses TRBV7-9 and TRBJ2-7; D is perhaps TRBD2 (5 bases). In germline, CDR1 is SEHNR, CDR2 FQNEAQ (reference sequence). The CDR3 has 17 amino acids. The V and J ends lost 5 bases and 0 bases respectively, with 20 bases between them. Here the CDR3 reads CASSGSGPGRSSYEQYF. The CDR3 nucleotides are TGTGCCAGCAGCGGGAGCGGTCCGGGTAGGAGCTCCTACGAGCAGTACTTC. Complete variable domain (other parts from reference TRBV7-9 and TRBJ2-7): DTGVSQNPRHKITKRGQNVTFRCDPISEHNRLYWYRQTLGQGPEFLTYFQNEAQLEKSRLLSDRFSAERPKGSFSTLEIQRTEQGDSAMYLCASSGSGPGRSSYEQYFGPGTRLTVT.

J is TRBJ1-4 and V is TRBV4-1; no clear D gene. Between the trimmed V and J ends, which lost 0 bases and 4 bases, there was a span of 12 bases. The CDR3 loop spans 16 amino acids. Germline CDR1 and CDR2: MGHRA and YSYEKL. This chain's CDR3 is CASSQDSSGYNEKLFF. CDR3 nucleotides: TGCGCCAGCAGCCAAGATTCGTCGGGTTATAATGAAAAACTGTTTTTT.

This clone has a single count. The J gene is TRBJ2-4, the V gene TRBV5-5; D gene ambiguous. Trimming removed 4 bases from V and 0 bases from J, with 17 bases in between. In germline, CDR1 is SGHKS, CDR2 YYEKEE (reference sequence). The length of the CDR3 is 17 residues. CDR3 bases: TGTGCCAGCAGCCCCTGGTATGGTCAGATAGCCAAAAACATTCAGTACTTC. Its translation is CASSPWYGQIAKNIQYF.

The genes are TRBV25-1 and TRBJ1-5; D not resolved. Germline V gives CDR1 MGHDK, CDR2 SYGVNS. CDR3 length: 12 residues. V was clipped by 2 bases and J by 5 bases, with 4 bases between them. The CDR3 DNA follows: TGTGCCAGCAGTGAAGGGGATCAGCCCCAGCATTTT. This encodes CASSEGDQPQHF.

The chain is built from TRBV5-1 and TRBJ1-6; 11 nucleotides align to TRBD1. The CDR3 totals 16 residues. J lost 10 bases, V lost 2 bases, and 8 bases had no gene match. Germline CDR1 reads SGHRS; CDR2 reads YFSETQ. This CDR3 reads CASSFSGDRGMSPLHF. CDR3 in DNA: TGCGCCAGCAGCTTTAGCGGGGACAGGGGGATGTCACCCCTCCACTTT.

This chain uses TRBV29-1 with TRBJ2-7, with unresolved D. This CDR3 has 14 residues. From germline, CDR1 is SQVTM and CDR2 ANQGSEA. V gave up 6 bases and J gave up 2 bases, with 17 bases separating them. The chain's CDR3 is CSVQPGPGTYEQYF. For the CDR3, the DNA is TGCAGCGTCCAACCGGGCCCTGGGACCTACGAGCAGTACTTC.

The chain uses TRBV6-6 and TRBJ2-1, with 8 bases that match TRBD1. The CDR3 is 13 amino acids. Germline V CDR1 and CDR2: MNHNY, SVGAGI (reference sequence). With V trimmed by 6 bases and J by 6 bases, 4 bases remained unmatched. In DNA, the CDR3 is TGTGCCAGCAGAACGACAGGGGTCAATGAGCAGTTCTTC. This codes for CASRTTGVNEQFF.

The CDR3 coding sequence is TGTGCTAGTGGTTCGACAGGGGCTAAGAACGAGCAGTACTTC. Its protein is CASGSTGAKNEQYF. V usage is TRBV12-5 and J usage is TRBJ2-7; 8 bases align to TRBD1. V shed 4 bases, J shed 5 bases, and the junction held 7 bases outside the gene matches. Germline V gene sequence: CDR1 LGHNT, CDR2 FRNRAP. The CDR3 is made up of 14 amino acids. Complete variable domain (other parts from reference TRBV12-5 and TRBJ2-7): DARVTQTPRHKVTEMGQEVTMRCQPILGHNTVFWYRQTMMQGLELLAYFRNRAPLDDSGMPKDRFSAEMPDATLATLKIQPSEPRDSAVYFCASGSTGAKNEQYFGPGTRLTVT.

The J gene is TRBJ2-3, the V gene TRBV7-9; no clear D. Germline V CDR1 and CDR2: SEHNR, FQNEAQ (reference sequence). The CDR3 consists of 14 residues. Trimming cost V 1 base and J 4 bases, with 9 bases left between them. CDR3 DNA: TGTGCCAGCAGCTTAGTCATCCCCGCAGATACGCAGTATTTT. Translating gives CASSLVIPADTQYF.

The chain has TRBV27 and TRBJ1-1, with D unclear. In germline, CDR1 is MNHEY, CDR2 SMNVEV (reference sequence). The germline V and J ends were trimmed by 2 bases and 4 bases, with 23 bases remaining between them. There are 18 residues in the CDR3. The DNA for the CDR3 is TGTGCCAGCAGTTTAAGAGTGGGTTTTTTGGGTGAGGTCACTGAAGCTTTCTTT. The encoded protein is CASSLRVGFLGEVTEAFF.

Here the CDR3 DNA reads TGTGCCAGCAGTTACGAGGGGGCTTTTTCGAATGAGCAGTTCTTC. This encodes CASSYEGAFSNEQFF. The chain has TRBV6-6 and TRBJ2-1, with 7 positions matching TRBD1. Germline CDR1 reads MNHNY; CDR2 reads SVGAGI (reference sequence). The V gene end was trimmed by 2 bases and the J gene end by 7 bases; junction bases not matched to a gene: 8. This CDR3 has 15 residues.

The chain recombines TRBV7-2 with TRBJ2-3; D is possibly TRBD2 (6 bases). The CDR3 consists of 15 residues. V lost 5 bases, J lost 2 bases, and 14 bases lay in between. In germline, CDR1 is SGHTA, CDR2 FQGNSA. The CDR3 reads CASSLTSIYTDTQYF. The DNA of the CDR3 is TGTGCCAGCAGCCTTACTAGCATCTACACAGATACGCAGTATTTT.

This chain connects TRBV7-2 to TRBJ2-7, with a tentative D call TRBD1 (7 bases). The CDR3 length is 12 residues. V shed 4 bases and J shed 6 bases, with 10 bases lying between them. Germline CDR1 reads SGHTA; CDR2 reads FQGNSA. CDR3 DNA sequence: TGTGCCAGCAGCTCCCAGGGGGGCGAGCAGTACTTC. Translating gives CASSSQGGEQYF.

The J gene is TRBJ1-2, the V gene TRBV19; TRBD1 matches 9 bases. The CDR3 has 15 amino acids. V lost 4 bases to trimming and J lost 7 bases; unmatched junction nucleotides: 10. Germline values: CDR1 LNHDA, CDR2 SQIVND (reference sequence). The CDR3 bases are TGTGCCAGTAGTACCTCACAGGGGGCGATAAGTGGCTACACCTTC. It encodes CASSTSQGAISGYTF.

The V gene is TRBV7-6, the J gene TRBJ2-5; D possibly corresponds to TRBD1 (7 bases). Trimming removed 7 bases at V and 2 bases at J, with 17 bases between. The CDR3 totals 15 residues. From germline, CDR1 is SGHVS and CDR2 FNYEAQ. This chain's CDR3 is CASTLRRDSQETQYF. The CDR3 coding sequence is TGTGCCAGCACATTAAGGAGGGACAGTCAAGAGACCCAGTACTTC.

This CDR3 reads CASSQSLGSGATEAFF. The CDR3 DNA sequence: TGTGCCAGCAGCCAAAGTTTGGGGTCCGGGGCCACTGAAGCTTTCTTT. The chain combines TRBV4-2 with TRBJ1-1; D perhaps matches TRBD1 (5 bases). Germline CDR1 and CDR2: LGHNA and YNFKEQ. V was clipped by 2 bases and J by 4 bases, with 17 bases between them. This CDR3 has 16 amino acids.

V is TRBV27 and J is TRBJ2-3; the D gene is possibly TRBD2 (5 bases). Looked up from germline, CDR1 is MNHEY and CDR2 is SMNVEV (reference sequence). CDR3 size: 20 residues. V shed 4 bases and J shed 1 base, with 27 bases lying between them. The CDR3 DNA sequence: TGTGCCAGCAGTTCACGCCCCATCGTGTGGGTACCCGGGGGCACAGATACGCAGTATTTT. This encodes CASSSRPIVWVPGGTDTQYF.

Here the CDR3 reads CASSLGQGRTDTQYF. The CDR3 DNA is TGTGCCAGCAGCTTGGGACAGGGGAGAACAGATACGCAGTATTTT. The chain uses TRBV5-8 and TRBJ2-3, with 8 positions matching TRBD1. J was trimmed by 3 bases and V by 0 bases; bases with no gene match: 3. CDR1 and CDR2 (germline): SGHTS, YDEGEE. There are 15 residues in the CDR3.